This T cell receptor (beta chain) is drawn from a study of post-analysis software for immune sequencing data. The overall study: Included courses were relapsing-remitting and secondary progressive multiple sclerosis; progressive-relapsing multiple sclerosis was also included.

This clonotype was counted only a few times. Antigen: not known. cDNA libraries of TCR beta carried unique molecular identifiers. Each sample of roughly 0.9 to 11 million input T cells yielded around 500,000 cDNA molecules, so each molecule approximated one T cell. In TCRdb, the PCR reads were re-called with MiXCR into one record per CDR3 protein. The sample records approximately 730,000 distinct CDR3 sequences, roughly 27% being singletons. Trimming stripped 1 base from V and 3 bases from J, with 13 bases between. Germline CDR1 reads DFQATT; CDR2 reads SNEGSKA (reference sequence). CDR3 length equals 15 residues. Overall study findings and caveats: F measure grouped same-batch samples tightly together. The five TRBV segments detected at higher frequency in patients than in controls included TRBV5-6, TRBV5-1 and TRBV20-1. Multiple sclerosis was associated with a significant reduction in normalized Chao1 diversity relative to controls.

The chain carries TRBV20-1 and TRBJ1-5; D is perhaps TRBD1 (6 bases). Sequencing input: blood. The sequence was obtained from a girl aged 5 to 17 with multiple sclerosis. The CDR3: CSARASQGHNQPQHF. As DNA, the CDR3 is TGCAGTGCTAGAGCCTCGCAGGGGCACAATCAGCCCCAGCATTTT.